What follows is one T cell receptor beta chain and its context. There is no known antigen for this receptor. Base quality data are lacking; no much larger clone is found one base away. From the germline V gene (reference sequence), CDR1 is MNHEY and CDR2 is SMNVEV. Counted from cysteine to phenylalanine, this CDR3 has 12 amino acids. The only DNA kept is the CDR3, 36 bases in frame from the first base. Cut back by 4 bases and 8 bases, the V and J ends lie 9 bases apart. This entry is derived from a study of graft-versus-host responses after intestinal transplantation (dated by TCRdb to the early 2020s). Looking at the study overall: The transplants that recipients received were multivisceral, liver-intestinal, or isolated intestinal. Instead of going to the commercial service, samples from a few later patients were sequenced in-house on an Illumina MiSeq and processed with MiXCR. Donor T cell macrochimerism was defined as a peak of at least 4% donor T cells among recipient peripheral blood mononuclear cells. Anti-thymocyte globulin induction was given to all recipients, followed by maintenance tacrolimus and steroids for two to four years. The cohort enrolled about two dozen intestinal transplant recipients, one of whom was a retransplant, and a few patients without pretransplant specimens were excluded. After intestinal transplantation, graft-versus-host and host-versus-graft alloreactive T cell clones were followed in the graft, circulation and bone marrow using bulk TCR-beta CDR3 sequencing. Alloreactive clones were identified by sequencing pre-transplant mixed lymphocyte reaction products and comparing them with unstimulated pre-transplant donor and recipient T cells.

Dithiothreitol, EDTA incubations and collagenase D digestion were used to isolate intraepithelial and lamina propria lymphocytes from graft specimens. Bulk TCR-beta sequencing was performed on serial intestinal graft biopsy specimens collected as late as 600 days after transplant. Summary of the overall study and its limitations: Peak levels of circulating GvH clones were associated with declines in HvG clones early after transplant. In the allografts of patients with donor T cell macrochimerism, GvH to HvG T cell clonal ratios were high. GvH clones were detected in recipient bone marrow, and some of these GvH clones were observed earlier in ileal mucosa or blood, consistent with an intestinal mucosal origin. The conclusions were limited by the relatively low number and heterogeneity of the intestinal transplant patients.

Library construction relied on the immunoSEQ multiplex PCR assay. Adaptive Biotechnologies carried out high-throughput TCR-beta CDR3 sequencing of genomic DNA for most patients. The authors' analysis ran thus. Adaptive's ImmunoSEQ software was the source of the TCR sequencing data for 18 patients, while three other patients were processed with MiXCR and VDJtools. CDR3 nucleotide sequences shared between donor and recipient were removed because the origin of such sequences could not be assigned. At least 2-fold expansion over unstimulated cells and a minimum CFSE-low frequency of 0.002% (template counts) or 0.001% (read counts) were required for clones to be classified as alloreactive. A clone was considered mappable if detected in the sequenced pre-transplant spleen, lymph node, or MLR CFSE-low populations of the donor or recipient. The cumulative frequency of alloreactive clones was calculated as a percentage of all sequences, weighted by copy number. Sourced from immuneACCESS, this table was stored by TCRdb with only in-frame sequences that have V and J called. A share of the clones is absent; for the studies checked, an unresolved V gene accounts for under half, and the remainder has no known explanation. V, J and clone size reflect that table, while D and trimming were determined from the DNA. This sample has 5,000 or so clones in its table, and around 70% of those were observed once. Approximately 13% of the sample goes to the ten largest clones.

The receptor comes from a human patient who received an intestinal transplant, so some T cells may come from the graft donor. Specimen: ileum tissue, collected 254 days after intestinal transplant. The rearrangement combines TRBV27 with TRBJ2-1; TRBD1 is perhaps the D gene, given 5 matching bases. The DNA sequence is as follows: TGTGCCAGCAGTTCCAGGGTCGATGAGCAGTTCTTC. Translated, this is CASSSRVDEQFF.